Presented here are 19 T cell receptor beta chains from one specimen sequenced in a study of beta chain features in type 1 diabetes. General study points: For Type 1 diabetes patients, all four CD4+ subsets carried TCRB CDR3s that were moderately but significantly shorter.

Investigators reverse transcribed all isolated RNA, so they sequenced expressed TCRB transcripts. The repertoire was sequenced with immunoSEQ multiplex PCR; TCRdb's copy has only in-frame clones and lacks some. This table holds about 160,000 clones, about 8% found once. The antigens of these receptors remain unknown. Sequencing used central memory CD4+ T cells from blood. The receptor set was obtained from a woman aged 40-49 years with type 1 diabetes.

The genes are TRBV7-2 and TRBJ1-3; D is possibly TRBD1 (6 bases). Germline V lookup: CDR1 SGHTA, CDR2 FQGNSA. CDR3 size: 15 residues. V was shortened by 0 bases and J by 5 bases, with 11 bases between the two germline ends. The CDR3 DNA reads TGTGCCAGCAGCTTAGCAGCGGACAGCAGAAACACCATATATTTT. This gives the protein CASSLAADSRNTIYF.

This chain connects TRBV6-6 to TRBJ1-1; the D is unclear. Trimming left V 5 bases short and J 1 base short, with 11 bases between. The germline gives CDR1 MNHNY, CDR2 SVGAGI (reference sequence). The CDR3 is 14 amino acids. CDR3: CASSDTGTNTEAFF. The CDR3 bases are TGTGCCAGCAGTGATACGGGTACGAACACTGAAGCTTTCTTT.

This clone showed up just a few times. The chain recombines TRBV7-7 with TRBJ2-1; TRBD2 might be the D (6 bases). Looked up from germline, CDR1 is SSHAT and CDR2 is FNYEAQ (reference sequence). The CDR3 sequence is 14 residues long. Deletions cut 1 base from V and 5 bases from J, with 9 bases between. CDR3 nucleotides: TGTGCCAGCAGCTTAGTCGCGGGAAACAATGAGCAGTTCTTC. Translation: CASSLVAGNNEQFF.

Turning to this clone: Other DNA sequences of this sample code for an identical CDR3. This chain joins TRBV9 and TRBJ1-2; 10 bases agree with TRBD1. The CDR3 extends over 14 amino acids. J lost 2 bases, V lost 3 bases, and 1 base had no gene match. Looked up from germline, CDR1 is SGDLS and CDR2 is YYNGEE. CDR3 loop: CASSAGQGNYGYTF. CDR3 in DNA: TGTGCCAGCAGCGCGGGACAGGGGAACTATGGCTACACCTTC.

The gene calls are TRBV5-1 and TRBJ2-6; D gene ambiguous. V lost 4 bases and J lost 0, with 8 bases in between. Germline V CDR1 and CDR2: SGHRS, YFSETQ. The CDR3 is 15 residues long. In DNA, the CDR3 is TGCGCCAGCAGCCCCCTAAGCTCTGGGGCCAACGTCCTGACTTTC. This translates into CASSPLSSGANVLTF.

This sequence joins TRBV28 and TRBJ1-5; D gene unclear. Germline V gene sequence: CDR1 MDHEN, CDR2 SYDVKM. The CDR3 sequence is 14 residues long. The V end lost 3 bases, the J end lost 2 bases, and 8 bases lay between the germline ends. The chain's CDR3 is CASSFLPRNQPQHF. In nucleotides, the CDR3 is TGTGCCAGCAGTTTCCTCCCCCGCAATCAGCCCCAGCATTTT.

Here the CDR3 DNA reads TGTGCCAGCACCGTCCAACAGGGGCGACATCAGCCCCAGCATTTT. Translated: CASTVQQGRHQPQHF. The chain has TRBV28 and TRBJ1-5; 7 bases agree with TRBD1. Per the germline V gene, CDR1 is MDHEN and CDR2 is SYDVKM. The CDR3 is made up of 15 amino acids. Trimming at V came to 7 bases and at J to 5 bases, leaving 11 bases not matched to a gene.

The chain joins TRBV9 to TRBJ1-4, with 11 nucleotides matching TRBD1. V gave up 2 bases and J gave up 10 bases; unmatched junction bases: 4. This CDR3 has 14 amino acids. Germline V gene sequence: CDR1 SGDLS, CDR2 YYNGEE. CDR3 residues: CASSVTGQGGKLFF. CDR3 nucleotides: TGTGCCAGCAGCGTCACGGGACAGGGGGGAAAACTGTTTTTT.

V and J are TRBV19 and TRBJ2-1, with a weak D call TRBD1 (7 bases). Germline CDR1 and CDR2: LNHDA and SQIVND (reference sequence). V shed 5 bases and J shed 9 bases, with 17 bases lying between them. The CDR3 has 14 amino acids. Written as DNA, the CDR3 is TGTGCCAGTAGTCCCCAGGGGGGCTTGACTGAGCAGTTCTTC. Translation gives CASSPQGGLTEQFF.

This clone was detected many times. The genes are TRBV10-3 and TRBJ2-5; TRBD1 agrees at 9 bases. Looked up from germline, CDR1 is ENHRY and CDR2 is SYGVKD. V was clipped by 11 bases and J by 5 bases; unmatched bases: 3. The CDR3 is 11 residues long. The CDR3 bases are TGTGCCCTCGGACAGGGGGAGACCCAGTACTTC. Its translation: CALGQGETQYF.

This clone was seen a handful of times. V and J are TRBV2 and TRBJ1-1; D gene unclear. The CDR3 runs 10 residues. Germline V gives CDR1 SNHLY, CDR2 FYNNEI. Trimming removed 3 bases at V and 8 bases at J, with 4 bases between. The CDR3 nucleotides read TGTGCCAGCAGTGACAGGGAAGCTTTCTTT. It specifies CASSDREAFF.

This clone showed up just a few times. The rearrangement links TRBV9 to TRBJ2-3, with TRBD2 matching over 8 bases. The CDR3 contains 15 residues. The junction had 2 bases not matched to a gene; V was cut back by 2 bases and J by 0 bases. The germline gives CDR1 SGDLS, CDR2 YYNGEE. The CDR3 coding sequence is TGTGCCAGCAGCGTTAGCGGGGCGAGCACAGATACGCAGTATTTT. Residues: CASSVSGASTDTQYF.

The sample holds a few counts of this clone. The chain couples TRBV7-7 to TRBJ2-5; TRBD1 is a possible D gene (6 bases). Trimming removed 4 bases from V and 7 bases from J, with 13 bases in between. This CDR3 comprises 13 residues. Germline lookup yields CDR1 SSHAT and CDR2 FNYEAQ (reference sequence). CDR3 region: CASSSGTSATQYF. In nucleotides, the CDR3 is TGTGCCAGCAGCTCTGGGACATCAGCGACCCAGTACTTC. Filled out from reference TRBV7-7 and TRBJ2-5, the complete variable domain reads GAGVSQSPRYKVTKRGQDVTLRCDPISSHATLYWYQQALGQGPEFLTYFNYEAQPDKSGLPSDRFSAERPEGSISTLTIQRTEQRDSAMYRCASSSGTSATQYFGPGTRLLVL.

The chain combines TRBV5-6 with TRBJ2-7; no definite D call. The CDR3 totals 12 residues. Germline V gene sequence: CDR1 SGHDT, CDR2 YYEEEE. The ends were cut back, 2 bases at V and 5 bases at J, with 8 bases in the middle. The CDR3 loop is CASSFGRNEQYF. The CDR3 DNA sequence: TGTGCCAGCAGCTTTGGCAGAAACGAGCAGTACTTC.

This clone was recorded a few times. The chain combines TRBV6-6 with TRBJ2-2; no reliable D call. The CDR3 contains 13 residues. The V end lost 4 bases, the J end lost 6 bases, and 9 bases lay between the germline ends. CDR1 MNHNY and CDR2 SVGAGI come from the germline V gene (reference sequence). The CDR3 coding sequence is TGTGCCAGCAGTTCATTAGAAGCCGGGGAGCTGTTTTTT. Its protein product is CASSSLEAGELFF.

The chain has TRBV5-6 and TRBJ2-7; weak D call: TRBD1 (6 bases). Trimming pared 2 bases from V and 5 bases from J, leaving 14 bases between. Germline V gene sequence: CDR1 SGHDT, CDR2 YYEEEE. This CDR3 has 14 residues. The CDR3 sequence: CASSLITGNHEQYF. The CDR3 DNA reads TGTGCCAGCAGCTTAATAACAGGGAACCACGAGCAGTACTTC.

The rearrangement uses TRBV4-2 and TRBJ2-7, with 8 bases lining up with TRBD2. Germline lookup yields CDR1 LGHNA and CDR2 YNFKEQ. V was clipped by 2 bases and J by 5 bases; unmatched bases: 11. This CDR3 region has 16 residues. The CDR3 DNA follows: TGTGCCAGCAGCCAACGAAACGAGCGGGAGTTCCACGAGCAGTACTTC. As protein: CASSQRNEREFHEQYF.

The chain recombines TRBV4-1 with TRBJ1-1, with unresolved D. Between the trimmed V and J ends, which lost 6 bases and 1 base, there was a span of 18 bases. The CDR3 length is 16 residues. Germline CDR1 MGHRA, CDR2 YSYEKL. Here the CDR3 DNA reads TGCGCCAGCAGTACAAGATATGGGGAGGCGAACACTGAAGCTTTCTTT. Protein sequence: CASSTRYGEANTEAFF.

This clone has a handful of counts. The rearrangement uses TRBV20-1 and TRBJ1-1; the D gene is possibly TRBD1 (5 bases). This CDR3 has 11 amino acids. The germline V gene encodes CDR1 DFQATT and CDR2 SNEGSKA (reference sequence). CDR3 in DNA: TGCACCACTGACAGGAACACTGAAGCTTTCTTT. Protein sequence: CTTDRNTEAFF.